These 15 T cell receptor beta chains were all obtained from the same sample, sequenced in a study of shared clonotypes between healthy human individuals. The assay was immunoSEQ multiplex PCR, and TCRdb's table has in-frame clones only and misses some. In the table there are some 2,100,000 clones, approximately 94% of which are singletons. Sequencing used naive CD4+ T cells sorted from blood. Specified subset: CD45RA+ positively selected. The source is a man between 18 and 35 years old in good health.

Only a few counts were recorded for this clone. V and J are TRBV30 and TRBJ2-7, with TRBD2 identical over 13 bases. There are 15 residues in the CDR3. Germline loops: CDR1 GTSNPN, CDR2 SVGIG (reference sequence). Trimming cost V 5 bases and J 1 base; bases outside gene matches: 5. In DNA, the CDR3 is TGTGCCTGGGGTCCGGGACTAGCGGGATCCTACGAGCAGTACTTC. This sequence encodes CAWGPGLAGSYEQYF.

Concerning this clone: This CDR3 is also generated by other DNA sequences in the sample. The J gene is TRBJ1-4, the V gene TRBV18, with D possibly TRBD1 on 6 matching bases. In germline, CDR1 is KGHSH, CDR2 LQKENI. Trimming removed 6 bases from V and 2 bases from J, with 7 bases in between. This CDR3 spans 13 amino acids. The CDR3 nucleotides read TGTGCCAGCTCGCAGGGGACTAATGAAAAACTGTTTTTT. As protein: CASSQGTNEKLFF. Drawing the rest from reference TRBV18 and TRBJ1-4, the complete variable domain is NAGVMQNPRHLVRRRGQEARLRCSPMKGHSHVYWYRQLPEEGLKFMVYLQKENIIDESGMPKERFSAEFPKEGPSILRIQQVVRGDSAAYFCASSQGTNEKLFFGSGTQLSVL.

The rearrangement joins TRBV2 to TRBJ1-4; no clear D. The CDR3 is made up of 14 amino acids. In germline, CDR1 is SNHLY, CDR2 FYNNEI. Trimming removed 2 bases at V and 4 bases at J, with 8 bases between. DNA for the CDR3: TGTGCCAGCAGTGAACAGGCGATTAATGAAAAACTGTTTTTT. It encodes CASSEQAINEKLFF. Looking up the rest from reference TRBV2 and TRBJ1-4 gives the full variable domain: EPEVTQTPSHQVTQMGQEVILRCVPISNHLYFYWYRQILGQKVEFLVSFYNNEISEKSEIFDDQFSVERPDGSNFTLKIRSTKLEDSAMYFCASSEQAINEKLFFGSGTQLSVL.

The V gene is TRBV20-1, the J gene TRBJ1-3; unclear D gene. Trimming removed 5 bases at V and 3 bases at J, with 5 bases between. This CDR3 has 11 amino acids. CDR1 and CDR2 from the germline V gene are DFQATT and SNEGSKA (reference sequence). CDR3 region: CSAWNGNTIYF. DNA for the CDR3: TGCAGTGCTTGGAATGGAAACACCATATATTTT.

Of note for this clone: The sample has other DNA sequences that encode this CDR3 too. This chain joins TRBV11-2 and TRBJ1-2; D is unresolved. Per the germline V gene, CDR1 is SGHAT and CDR2 is FQNNGV. The CDR3 has 13 amino acids. Deletions cut 1 base from V and 0 bases from J, with 3 bases between. The DNA for the CDR3 is TGTGCCAGCAGCTTAGGATCTAACTATGGCTACACCTTC. It yields the protein CASSLGSNYGYTF.

The J gene is TRBJ1-4, the V gene TRBV7-2; tentative D call: TRBD1 (6 bases). The germline V and J ends were trimmed by 5 bases and 4 bases, with 14 bases remaining between them. This CDR3 has 15 amino acids. CDR1 SGHTA and CDR2 FQGNSA come from the germline V gene. Written as DNA, the CDR3 is TGTGCCAGCAGCCCATCGGGGGGCGATAATGAAAAACTGTTTTTT. It yields the protein CASSPSGGDNEKLFF.

The rearrangement joins TRBV28 to TRBJ1-2; D perhaps matches TRBD1 (5 bases). The CDR3 length is 14 residues. Germline CDR1 and CDR2: MDHEN and SYDVKM. Trimming took 5 bases from V and 4 from J, leaving 14 bases between them. This chain's CDR3 is CASSPGTGRYGYTF. CDR3 coding DNA: TGTGCCAGCAGTCCGGGCACAGGACGCTATGGCTACACCTTC.

The rearrangement joins TRBV14 to TRBJ2-5, with a weak D call TRBD2 (6 bases). Per the germline V gene, CDR1 is SGHDN and CDR2 is FVKESK. V was clipped by 0 bases and J by 12 bases, with 17 bases between them. The CDR3 is made up of 14 amino acids. CDR3 in DNA: TGTGCCAGCAGCCAAGAGAGCGGGTCGGGACGGAAGTACTTC. Amino acids: CASSQESGSGRKYF.

This clone has a handful of counts. The J gene is TRBJ1-6, the V gene TRBV10-1; D gene ambiguous. The CDR3 length is 13 residues. V lost 2 bases and J 7 bases, leaving 6 bases between the germline ends. The germline CDR1 and CDR2 sequences are WNHNN and SYGVQD (reference sequence). The chain's CDR3 is CASSEASNSPLHF. The CDR3, as DNA: TGCGCCAGCAGTGAGGCGTCGAATTCACCCCTCCACTTT.

This rearrangement joins TRBV6-6 to TRBJ2-3; D is possibly TRBD2 (7 bases). CDR1 is MNHNY and CDR2 is SVGAGI in the germline V gene (reference sequence). The CDR3 consists of 14 residues. V was cut by 5 bases and J by 1 base, with 10 bases left in between. The CDR3 DNA reads as TGTGCCAGCAGTGGAGGGGGGGGCACAGATACGCAGTATTTT. As protein: CASSGGGGTDTQYF.

V and J are TRBV2 and TRBJ2-2; D may match TRBD1 or TRBD2 (5 bases each). Germline V lookup: CDR1 SNHLY, CDR2 FYNNEI. This CDR3 contains 14 residues. V was pared by 4 bases and J by 7 bases, with 13 bases between. The CDR3, as DNA: TGTGCCAGCAGTGCACGAGGGGCGGACGGGGAGCTGTTTTTT. This sequence encodes CASSARGADGELFF.

Turning to this clone: Different DNA sequences within this sample yield the same CDR3. V usage is TRBV19 and J usage is TRBJ1-5; D might be TRBD1 (5 bases). The CDR3 sequence is 13 residues long. Per germline, CDR1 LNHDA and CDR2 SQIVND (reference sequence). V was pared by 5 bases and J by 6 bases, with 11 bases between. The CDR3 reads CASSGQGGQPQHF. Written as DNA, the CDR3 is TGTGCCAGTAGTGGTCAGGGTGGTCAGCCCCAGCATTTT.

The chain carries TRBV7-3 and TRBJ1-1; D possibly corresponds to TRBD1 (5 bases). The CDR3 contains 13 residues. Trimming cost V 5 bases and J 5 bases, with 12 bases left between them. Germline assignment: CDR1 SGHTA and CDR2 FQGTGA. The CDR3 DNA reads TGTGCCAGCAGCCGGGACCGGGAGACTGAAGCTTTCTTT. This gives the protein CASSRDRETEAFF.

CDR3 DNA sequence: TGTGCCAGCAGTCAGGGGGCGCAAGGCTACACCTTC. This encodes CASSQGAQGYTF. This rearrangement joins TRBV28 to TRBJ1-2; TRBD1 aligns across 8 bases. CDR1 and CDR2 from the germline V gene are MDHEN and SYDVKM. After removal of 5 bases from V and 8 bases from J, the junction contained 4 bases not matched to a gene. The length of the CDR3 is 12 residues.

The genes are TRBV6-1 and TRBJ1-1; a weak D match, TRBD1 (5 bases). This CDR3 has 13 amino acids. Germline-derived CDR1 and CDR2 are MNHNS and SASEGT. V lost 6 bases and J lost 6, with 14 bases in between. The CDR3 coding sequence is TGTGCCAGCAGCCCAAGTGGGGGGGCTGAAGCTTTCTTT. Protein sequence: CASSPSGGAEAFF.